These T cell receptor beta chains were read from a single sample in a study of low-dose radiotherapy and immunotherapy resistance in tumors. MiXCR, run by TCRdb on the reads, gives a single entry per CDR3 protein. The data hold tens of thousands of distinct CDR3 sequences, with 15% to 20% observed a single time. Sequences were derived from PBMCs, sampled before treatment. Receptor source: a male donor with prostate cancer. Each CDR3 is given with its conserved first and last residue. The order of the fields is clone size, CDR3 length, V gene, D gene, J gene, CDR3 protein, CDR3 DNA. D genes are given only for firm matches. Only some rows state a clone size, as once, few, many or a class for expanded clones.

>many|14|TRBV20-1|.|TRBJ1-5
CSASSEGPNQPQHF
TGCAGTGCTAGTTCCGAGGGTCCTAATCAGCCCCAGCATTTT
>many|16|TRBV11-2|TRBD2|TRBJ2-1
CASRPLAGTPYNEQFF
TGTGCCAGCAGACCTCTAGCGGGGACTCCGTACAATGAGCAGTTCTTC
>.|14|TRBV5-1|.|TRBJ2-7
CASSLGAQLDEQYF
TGCGCCAGCAGCTTGGGAGCTCAGCTAGACGAGCAGTACTTC
>.|19|TRBV7-8|.|TRBJ2-1
CASSLGHQTRVEIYNEQFF
TGTGCCAGCAGCTTAGGGCACCAAACCAGGGTAGAGATTTACAATGAGCAGTTCTTC
>many|13|TRBV30|.|TRBJ1-4
CAWSVLRGEKLFF
TGTGCCTGGAGTGTACTTCGAGGAGAAAAACTGTTTTTT
>many|14|TRBV6-2/TRBV6-3|.|TRBJ1-5
CASNGRYGNQPQHF
TGTGCCAGCAATGGACGGTACGGGAATCAGCCCCAGCATTTT
>many|17|TRBV25-1|TRBD1|TRBJ2-1
CASSELDRGQPYNEQFF
TGTGCCAGCAGTGAATTGGACCGGGGACAGCCCTACAATGAGCAGTTCTTC
>many|13|TRBV30|.|TRBJ2-7
CAWTLSRVAEQYF
TGTGCCTGGACCCTATCTCGAGTAGCCGAGCAGTACTTC
>many|14|TRBV3-1|.|TRBJ1-4
CASSFDGRNEKLFF
TGTGCCAGCAGTTTCGACGGGCGTAATGAAAAACTGTTTTTT
>many|14|TRBV10-2|.|TRBJ2-1
CASTLSSSYNEQFF
TGCGCCAGCACCCTCAGTAGCTCCTACAATGAGCAGTTCTTC
>many|14|TRBV10-3|.|TRBJ2-3
CAISEGLGTDTQYF
TGTGCCATCAGTGAGGGGTTGGGCACAGATACGCAGTATTTT
>many|15|TRBV27|TRBD1|TRBJ2-7
CASSRGQGSSYEQYF
TGTGCCAGCAGCCGCGGACAGGGGAGCTCCTACGAGCAGTACTTC
>many|15|TRBV20-1|.|TRBJ1-4
CSARPPGRANEKLFF
TGCAGTGCTAGACCACCCGGACGGGCTAATGAAAAACTGTTTTTT
>many|14|TRBV29-1|.|TRBJ2-7
CSGILPGTSYEQYF
TGCAGCGGGATTCTGCCGGGGACGAGTTACGAGCAGTACTTC
>many|12|TRBV25-1|.|TRBJ1-1
CASRDAQVGAFF
TGTGCCAGCAGGGACGCCCAGGTTGGGGCTTTCTTT
>many|15|TRBV5-1|TRBD2|TRBJ2-7
CASSLGGGATYEQYF
TGCGCCAGCAGCTTGGGGGGGGGAGCCACCTACGAGCAGTACTTC
>many|13|TRBV4-1|.|TRBJ2-2
CASSSDQTGELFF
TGCGCCAGCAGCTCGGACCAGACCGGGGAGCTGTTTTTT
>many|14|TRBV7-3|TRBD1|TRBJ1-6
CASSLQGADSPLHF
TGTGCCAGCAGCTTACAGGGGGCCGATTCACCCCTCCACTTT
>many|13|TRBV11-1|.|TRBJ2-1
CASMLGPYNEQFF
TGTGCCAGCATGCTGGGTCCCTACAATGAGCAGTTCTTC
>many|15|TRBV12-3/TRBV12-4|.|TRBJ1-2
CASSPGRSLWYGYTF
TGTGCCAGCAGCCCGGGACGTAGTCTTTGGTATGGCTACACCTTC
>many|17|TRBV30|.|TRBJ2-4
CAWSARGGNPLKNIQYF
TGTGCCTGGAGCGCCCGAGGGGGGAACCCTCTCAAAAACATTCAGTACTTC
>many|17|TRBV4-3|TRBD2|TRBJ2-1
CASSQDGASGPLNEQFF
TGCGCCAGCAGCCAAGATGGGGCTAGCGGCCCACTAAATGAGCAGTTCTTC
>many|16|TRBV5-1|.|TRBJ2-5
CASSLALGPGGETQYF
TGCGCCAGCAGCTTGGCCCTTGGTCCCGGTGGGGAGACCCAGTACTTC
>many|18|TRBV19|TRBD2|TRBJ2-4
CASSLVQIYSGAKNIQYF
TGTGCCAGTAGTTTAGTCCAAATATATAGCGGGGCGAAAAACATTCAGTACTTC
>many|10|TRBV2|.|TRBJ1-1
CASVDGEAFF
TGTGCCAGCGTGGACGGTGAAGCTTTCTTT